The clone carrying this T cell receptor (beta chain) appeared a single time. The antigen remains undetermined. CD45RO-negative cells were positively selected for CCR7, leaving out terminally differentiated effector memory CD45RA+ cells. The sample originates from a study of shared clonotypes between healthy human individuals. For the study at large: CD4 naive and CD4 memory each took three plates per donor, while CD8 naive took two and CD8 memory one. Overall study findings and caveats: Large sequencing depth failed to make sorted-subset sequencing complete, rarefaction showed. Naive subsets tended to show greater estimated richness than memory subsets.

Libraries were prepared by immunoSEQ multiplex PCR; TCRdb keeps only in-frame clonotypes and omits some of them. The sample records roughly 770,000 clones, approximately 96% being singletons. Trimming removed 2 bases at V and 1 base at J, with 11 bases between. Germline values: CDR1 SGHTA, CDR2 FQGTGA. CDR3 length: 16 amino acids. The clonotype was recovered from a man aged 25-40 years in good health. Sequencing used naive CD8+ T cells sorted from blood. The rearrangement uses TRBV7-3 and TRBJ2-2; D is ambiguous. DNA for the CDR3: TGTGCCAGCAGCTTAGGGCTCGTCGTGAACACCGGGGAGCTGTTTTTT. As protein: CASSLGLVVNTGELFF.